This entry features one TCR beta chain sequence. There are a few counts of this clonotype. Its antigen is unknown. A read error may explain this, as a much larger clone is one base away. The data are from a study of breast tumors, draining lymph nodes, adjacent tissues (dated by TCRdb to between 2015 and 2016). About the full investigation: TCR beta repertoires were compared across tumor, adjacent nontumor tissue and axillary lymph nodes obtained from breast cancer patients. In human breast cancer, the study set out to assess how tumor, surrounding tissue and draining lymph node repertoires relate to one another and whether T cells might be exchanged between them.

Sequencing was carried out with an Illumina HiSeq 2000. TCR beta chain libraries were generated through multiplex PCR amplification. High-throughput sequencing was used to analyze the amplified TCR beta chain products. Using fastp at Q25 and MiXCR, TCRdb reprocessed the public reads and kept productive beta chains. Rows with one shared CDR3 protein collapse into an entry with the most common genes and DNA. The sample data list more than 250,000 distinct CDR3 sequences, and 30% to 35% of these were observed just once. The biggest ten clones account for approximately 1% of the sample. V and J lose 6 bases and 0 bases, and a span of 11 bases separates them. Measured from the cysteine to the phenylalanine, the CDR3 is 14 residues long. Solely the CDR3 DNA is kept, with 42 bases framed from the first base. What the authors observed across the whole study: Tumors showed preferential V and J gene usage, and their T-cell repertoire diversity fell below that of lymph nodes yet above that of nontumor tissue. Rather than being directly demonstrated, the conclusion that tumor T cells originate in lymph nodes was presented as consistent with a hypothesis. In luminal-like breast cancer, tumor and nontumor tissue repertoires resembled each other significantly more than in basal-like breast cancer. A scenario in which most tumor T cells derive from the lymph node and then expand within tumor tissue was judged to be consistent with the data.

Lymph node samples were obtained from the axillary draining lymph nodes of breast cancer patients. Input material: axillary lymph node tissue. The sequence derives from a female donor with breast cancer. Some clones in this sample may be carry-over from other donors' samples. The chain was built from TRBV12-3 or TRBV12-4 and TRBJ1-2; no D gene can be assigned with confidence. The DNA sequence is as follows: TGTGCCAGCAGATGCACAGTATCTAACTATGGCTACACCTTC. Its protein is CASRCTVSNYGYTF.